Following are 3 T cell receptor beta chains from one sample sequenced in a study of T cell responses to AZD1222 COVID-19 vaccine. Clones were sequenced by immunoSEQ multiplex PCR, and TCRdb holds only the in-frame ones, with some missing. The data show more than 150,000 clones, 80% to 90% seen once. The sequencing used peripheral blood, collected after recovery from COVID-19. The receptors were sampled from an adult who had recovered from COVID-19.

CDR3 amino acids: CATCGAGGSDTQYF. As DNA, the CDR3 is TGTGCCACCTGTGGGGCGGGAGGTTCAGATACGCAGTATTTT. The chain uses TRBV24-1 and TRBJ2-3; 8 positions match TRBD2. This CDR3 region has 14 residues. After removal of 9 bases from V and 4 bases from J, the junction contained 8 bases not matched to a gene. Germline values: CDR1 KGHDR, CDR2 SFDVKD.

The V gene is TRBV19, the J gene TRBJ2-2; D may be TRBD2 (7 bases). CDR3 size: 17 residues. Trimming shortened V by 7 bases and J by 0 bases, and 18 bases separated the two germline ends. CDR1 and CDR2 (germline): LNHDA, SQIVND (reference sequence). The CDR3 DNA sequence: TGTGCCAGTATTGGACTGCGCGGGGGCACGAACACCGGGGAGCTGTTTTTT. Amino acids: CASIGLRGGTNTGELFF. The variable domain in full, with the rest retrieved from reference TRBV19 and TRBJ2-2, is DGGITQSPKYLFRKEGQNVTLSCEQNLNHDAMYWYRQDPGQGLRLIYYSQIVNDFQKGDIAEGYSVSREKKESFPLTVTSAQKNPTAFYLCASIGLRGGTNTGELFFGEGSRLTVL.

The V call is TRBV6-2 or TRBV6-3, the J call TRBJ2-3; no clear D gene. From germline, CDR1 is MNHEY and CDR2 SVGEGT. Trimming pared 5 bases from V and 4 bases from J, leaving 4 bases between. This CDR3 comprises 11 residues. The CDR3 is CASSNPDTQYF. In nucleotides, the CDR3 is TGTGCCAGCAGTAACCCAGATACGCAGTATTTT.